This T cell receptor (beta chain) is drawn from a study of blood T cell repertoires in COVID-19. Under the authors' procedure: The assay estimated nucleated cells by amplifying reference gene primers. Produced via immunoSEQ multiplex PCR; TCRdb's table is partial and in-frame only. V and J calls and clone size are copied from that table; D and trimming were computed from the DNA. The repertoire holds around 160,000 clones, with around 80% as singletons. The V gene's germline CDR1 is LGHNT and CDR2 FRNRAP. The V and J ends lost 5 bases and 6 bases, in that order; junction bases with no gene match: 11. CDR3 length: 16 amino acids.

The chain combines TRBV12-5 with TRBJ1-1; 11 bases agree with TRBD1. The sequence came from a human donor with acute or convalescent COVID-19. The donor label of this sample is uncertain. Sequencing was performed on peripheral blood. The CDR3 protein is CASGLRTGGEVPEAFF. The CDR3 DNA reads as TGTGCTAGTGGTCTCCGGACAGGGGGCGAGGTCCCTGAAGCTTTCTTT.